This T cell receptor (beta chain) was found in a study of shared clonotypes between healthy human individuals. Looking at the study overall: CD8 memory received one plate per donor, CD8 naive two, CD4 memory three and CD4 naive three. Findings and caveats of the study: The donor pool, a small one, limited the genetic and exposure-history diversity represented. A handful of donors shared around 5% of their naive CD4 clonotypes.

Recent acute infections and vaccinations were absent in the healthy HIV-negative adult donors. The germline CDR1 and CDR2 sequences are SGHAT and FQNNGV. Trimming shortened V by 1 base and J by 0 bases, and 10 bases separated the two germline ends. The CDR3 consists of 16 residues. Profiled with immunoSEQ multiplex PCR; TCRdb holds only in-frame clones, not every one. The data show a few hundred thousand clones, approximately 74% seen once. A word on this clone: Its antigen is unknown.

The sequence came from a man aged 25-45 years in good health. The specimen was memory CD4+ T cells sorted from blood. The subset is: CD45RA-negative fraction. The genes are TRBV11-2 and TRBJ1-3; D gene unclear. The CDR3 DNA follows: TGTGCCAGCAGCTTAGGCAGGCGCGCCTCTGGAAACACCATATATTTT. As protein: CASSLGRRASGNTIYF.